The present entry profiles one T cell receptor beta chain with its context. Germline trimming cut 0 bases from V and 6 bases from J; bases unmatched to any gene: 19. This CDR3 has 19 amino acids. Germline V gene sequence: CDR1 SGDLS, CDR2 YYNGEE. Only in-frame clones appear in the TCRdb table, and some are missing; sequencing was by immunoSEQ multiplex PCR. The profile covers 40,000 to 55,000 clones, with 80% to 85% appearing a single time and approximately 0.4% taken by the ten largest. These data come from a study of STAT5B mutations in CD4+ large granular lymphocyte leukemia. The sequence was collected from a human donor in good health. Input material: CD4+ T cells from blood buffy coats. This chain links TRBV9 with TRBJ2-3, with 7 bases that match TRBD2. The CDR3 nucleotides are TGTGCCAGCAGCGTAGCGGGGATGAGTGGCGGGAGAGTGTCGGATACGCAGTATTTT. As protein: CASSVAGMSGGRVSDTQYF.